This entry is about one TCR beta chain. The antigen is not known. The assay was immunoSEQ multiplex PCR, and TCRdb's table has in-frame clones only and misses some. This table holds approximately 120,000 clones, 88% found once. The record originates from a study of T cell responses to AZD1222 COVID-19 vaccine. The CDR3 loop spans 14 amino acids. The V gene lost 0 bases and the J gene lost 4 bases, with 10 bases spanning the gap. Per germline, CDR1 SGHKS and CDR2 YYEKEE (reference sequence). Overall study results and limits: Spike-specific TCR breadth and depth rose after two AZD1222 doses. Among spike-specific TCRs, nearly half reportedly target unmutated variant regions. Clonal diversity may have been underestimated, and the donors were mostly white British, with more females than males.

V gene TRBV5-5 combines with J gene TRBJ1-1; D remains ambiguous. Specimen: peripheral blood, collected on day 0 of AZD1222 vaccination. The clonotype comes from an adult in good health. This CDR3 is CASSLVGSGTEAFF. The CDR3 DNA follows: TGTGCCAGCAGCTTGGTGGGGTCGGGCACTGAAGCTTTCTTT.